These T cell receptor beta chains were read from a single sample in a study of cytomegalovirus exposure and HLA in healthy donors. The table came from immunoSEQ multiplex PCR; TCRdb's copy has only in-frame clones and leaves some out. The repertoire has 150,000 to 180,000 clones, 75% to 85% of them found once; the top ten carry less than 10%. Sequencing was performed on PBMCs. These receptors were collected from a man aged 30 to 39 in good health and CMV-seropositive. Both conserved end residues are part of each CDR3. D genes are given only for firm matches. Clone size is not always given. Where it is, it says once, few, many or a class for expanded clones.

clone_size,v_call,j_call,d_call,cdr3_nt,cdr3_aa
few,TRBV13,TRBJ2-5,.,TGTGCCAGCGAGGCCAGGGGATGGGAGACCCAGTACTTC,CASEARGWETQYF
.,TRBV2,TRBJ2-7,TRBD2,TGTGCCAGCAGAGATACCGGGACTAGCGGGAGGTTCAGTGCGGCCTACGAGCAGTACTTC,CASRDTGTSGRFSAAYEQYF
.,TRBV2,TRBJ2-7,TRBD2,TGTGCCAGCAGGGTAGCGGGAGGTCACGAGCAGTACTTC,CASRVAGGHEQYF
.,TRBV7-8,TRBJ1-1,TRBD1,TGTGCCAGCAGCTTACCAGGGGGCACCAACACTGAAGCTTTCTTT,CASSLPGGTNTEAFF
.,TRBV6-5,TRBJ1-2,TRBD1,TGTGCCAGCAGGACTGGACAGGCTAACTATGGCTACACCTTC,CASRTGQANYGYTF
.,TRBV30,TRBJ1-1,TRBD1,TGTGCCTGGAGCGCGGGACAGGGGTTTTCTACGGCTTTCTTT,CAWSAGQGFSTAFF
few,TRBV5-6,TRBJ1-3,TRBD1,TGTGCCAGCAGCCTGAGGGCCAGGGGGGATAGAAACACCATATATTTT,CASSLRARGDRNTIYF
.,TRBV19,TRBJ1-5,TRBD1,TGTGCCAGTAGTATAGGACAGGGCGGGAATCCCCAGCATTTT,CASSIGQGGNPQHF
.,TRBV7-9,TRBJ2-2,.,TGTGCCAGCAGCGCGATAATAGACACCGGGGAGCTGTTTTTT,CASSAIIDTGELFF
.,TRBV28,TRBJ2-7,TRBD2,TGTGCCAGCAGGCCCCCGGGACTAGCGGGAGTGGAGCAGTACTTC,CASRPPGLAGVEQYF
.,TRBV2,TRBJ2-5,.,TGTGCCAGTATCCCGGTTGGGGCAGGGTTGACCCAGTACTTC,CASIPVGAGLTQYF
.,TRBV5-1,TRBJ1-2,.,TGCGCCAGCAGCGAAGACAGTGTTGGCTACACCTTC,CASSEDSVGYTF
.,TRBV28,TRBJ1-2,.,TGTGCCAGCAGTTTGCGGGCAGGCCGAATAAACTATGGCTACACCTTC,CASSLRAGRINYGYTF
.,TRBV6-5,TRBJ2-7,TRBD2,TGTGCCAGCAGTTACTCGACTAGCGGTACCTACGAGCAGTACTTC,CASSYSTSGTYEQYF
.,TRBV7-2,TRBJ2-5,TRBD2,TGTGCCAGCGGGGCGGGGGGGCGGTCTTCAGAGACCCAGTACTTC,CASGAGGRSSETQYF
.,TRBV6-1,TRBJ1-5,.,TGTGCCAGCAGTGAAGTTGGGGGGAAAAACCAGCCCCAGCATTTT,CASSEVGGKNQPQHF
.,TRBV10-3,TRBJ2-7,.,TGTGCCATCAGTGAGTCTGGGAGGATATCCTACTACGAGCAGTACTTC,CAISESGRISYYEQYF
.,TRBV7-3,TRBJ1-1,.,TGTGCCAGCAGCTTAAATGGGCTGAACACTGAAGCTTTCTTT,CASSLNGLNTEAFF
.,TRBV6-1,TRBJ2-7,TRBD1,TGTGCCAGCGGGACAGAGAGCTCCTACGAGCAGTACTTC,CASGTESSYEQYF
.,TRBV25-1,TRBJ2-1,TRBD2,TGTGCCAGCAGTGATTCCGGGACTAGCGGTTTGTCCTACAATGAGCAGTTCTTC,CASSDSGTSGLSYNEQFF
.,TRBV30,TRBJ1-4,TRBD1,TGTGCCTGGACCCTGACAGGGTATAATGAAAAACTGTTTTTT,CAWTLTGYNEKLFF
.,TRBV5-1,TRBJ2-1,.,TGCGCCAGCGGTCCGTCAGGGATAATAACCAACAATGAGCAGTTCTTC,CASGPSGIITNNEQFF
.,TRBV6-7,TRBJ1-5,.,TGTGCCAGCAGTTACACTAATAGCAATCAGCCCCAGCATTTT,CASSYTNSNQPQHF
once,TRBV12-5,TRBJ1-2,.,TGTGCTAGTGGTCCCTTAAGAAGGGGGGGTGCTATCTATGGCTACACCTTC,CASGPLRRGGAIYGYTF
once,TRBV25-1,TRBJ1-1,.,TGTGCCAGCAGTGACGGGGGGAGAACTGAAGCTTTCTTT,CASSDGGRTEAFF
.,TRBV5-6,TRBJ2-3,.,TGTGCCAGCAGAGTTTTAGCGGCCACAGATACGCAGTATTTT,CASRVLAATDTQYF
.,TRBV5-4,TRBJ1-3,TRBD1,TGTGCCAGCAGCTTAAGACCAGGGGGCGACCCTGGAAACACCATATATTTT,CASSLRPGGDPGNTIYF
.,TRBV30,TRBJ1-2,.,TGTGCCTGGAGATTAGCAAACTATGGCTACACCTTC,CAWRLANYGYTF
.,TRBV6-1,TRBJ2-5,.,TGTGCCAGCGGGCAAGCAGCTCGGGAGACCCAGTACTTC,CASGQAARETQYF
.,TRBV7-9,TRBJ1-3,TRBD1,TGTGCCAGCAGCCAACGACAGGGTCTCTTCTCTGGAAACACCATATATTTT,CASSQRQGLFSGNTIYF
.,TRBV5-1,TRBJ2-1,.,TGCGCCAGCAGCTTGGCCCTTGCGGAGAACCAGAGCTCCTACAATGAGCAGTTCTTC,CASSLALAENQSSYNEQFF
.,TRBV5-8,TRBJ2-2,.,TGTGCCAGTCCGATAAACCTGGAGCTCGGGGAGCTGTTTTTT,CASPINLELGELFF
once,TRBV6-1,TRBJ1-1,.,TGTGCCAGCACCGTGAGGGGGGGAAACACTGAAGCTTTCTTT,CASTVRGGNTEAFF
.,TRBV5-5,TRBJ2-1,TRBD1,TGTGCCAGCAGCTTCTGGACAGGGGCTCAAAATGAGCAGTTCTTC,CASSFWTGAQNEQFF
.,TRBV10-3,TRBJ1-1,TRBD1,TGTGCCATCACCACAGGGGGCGCGGGTGCCGCTTTCTTT,CAITTGGAGAAFF
.,TRBV6-5,TRBJ1-3,TRBD1,TGTGCCAGCAGCTGGGACAGGGGTAACACCATATATTTT,CASSWDRGNTIYF